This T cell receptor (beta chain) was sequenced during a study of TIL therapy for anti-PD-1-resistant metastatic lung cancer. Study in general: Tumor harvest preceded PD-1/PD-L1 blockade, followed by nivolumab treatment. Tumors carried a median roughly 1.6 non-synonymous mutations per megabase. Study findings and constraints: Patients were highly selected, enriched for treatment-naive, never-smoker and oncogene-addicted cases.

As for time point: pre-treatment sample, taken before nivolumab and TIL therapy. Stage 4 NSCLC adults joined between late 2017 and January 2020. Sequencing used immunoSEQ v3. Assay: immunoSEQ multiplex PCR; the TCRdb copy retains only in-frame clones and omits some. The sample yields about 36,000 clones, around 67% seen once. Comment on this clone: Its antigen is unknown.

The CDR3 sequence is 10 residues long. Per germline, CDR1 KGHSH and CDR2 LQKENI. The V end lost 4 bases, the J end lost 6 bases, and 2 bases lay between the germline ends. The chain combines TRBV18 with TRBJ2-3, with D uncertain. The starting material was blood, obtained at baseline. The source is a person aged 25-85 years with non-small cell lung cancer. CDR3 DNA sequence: TGTGCCAGCTCACATGATACGCAGTATTTT. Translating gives CASSHDTQYF.